The next 10 T cell receptor beta chains were all read from a single sample in a study of blood T cell repertoires in COVID-19. Libraries were prepared by immunoSEQ multiplex PCR; TCRdb keeps only in-frame clonotypes and omits some of them. Here the sample spans 40,000 to 60,000 clones, 87% being singletons. The material sequenced was peripheral blood. These receptors were collected from a woman older than 75 with COVID-19, enrolled during active disease.

V and J are TRBV4-1 and TRBJ2-7, with 8 bases aligning to TRBD2. This CDR3 has 16 residues. V was pared by 1 base and J by 4 bases, with 9 bases of the junction left unmatched. Germline assignment: CDR1 MGHRA and CDR2 YSYEKL. This chain's CDR3 is CASSQGTSGSIYEQYF. The CDR3 DNA reads as TGCGCCAGCAGCCAAGGGACAAGCGGGAGTATATACGAGCAGTACTTC.

This clone was found once. The chain recombines TRBV10-3 with TRBJ2-7; TRBD2 matches 9 bases. CDR1 and CDR2 from the germline V gene are ENHRY and SYGVKD. CDR3 length: 15 residues. Trimming cost V 7 bases and J 1 base; bases outside gene matches: 8. CDR3 amino acids: CAIKSPTSGSYEQYF. In DNA form, the CDR3 reads TGTGCCATCAAGTCCCCGACTAGCGGATCCTACGAGCAGTACTTC.

The genes are TRBV7-8 and TRBJ2-7, with TRBD2 as a possible D gene (5 bases). This CDR3 has 12 amino acids. V shed 2 bases and J shed 9 bases, with 11 bases lying between them. The germline V gene encodes CDR1 SGHVS and CDR2 FQNEAQ. The CDR3 DNA reads TGTGCCAGCAGCTTACGGGGTAGCGTGCAGTACTTC. It translates to CASSLRGSVQYF.

The gene calls are TRBV30 and TRBJ2-1, with 9 bases lining up with TRBD1. In germline, CDR1 is GTSNPN, CDR2 SVGIG (reference sequence). The CDR3 extends over 18 amino acids. Losses at the gene ends were 3 bases for V and 0 bases for J; bases not matched to a gene: 12. CDR3 sequence: CAWSAGTGSLSSYNEQFF. CDR3 in DNA: TGTGCCTGGAGCGCCGGGACAGGGTCCCTGAGCTCCTACAATGAGCAGTTCTTC.

The J gene is TRBJ2-6, the V gene TRBV6-5; D not resolved. V was pared by 6 bases and J by 2 bases, with 5 bases between. This CDR3 is built from 13 residues. Germline-derived CDR1 and CDR2 are MNHEY and SVGAGI. Here the CDR3 reads CASRRAGANVLTF. The CDR3, as DNA: TGTGCCAGCAGAAGAGCTGGGGCCAACGTCCTGACTTTC.

The chain uses TRBV6-5 and TRBJ2-1; a possible D gene is TRBD2 (6 bases). Per the germline V gene, CDR1 is MNHEY and CDR2 is SVGAGI. The CDR3 is made up of 14 amino acids. Between the trimmed V and J ends, which lost 2 bases and 4 bases, there was a span of 9 bases. CDR3 residues: CASSYLAGYNEQFF. The CDR3 DNA reads TGTGCCAGCAGTTACCTGGCGGGATACAATGAGCAGTTCTTC.

The rearrangement uses TRBV7-2 and TRBJ1-2, with a possible D match to TRBD1 (6 bases). Germline assignment: CDR1 SGHTA and CDR2 FQGNSA. Trimming cost V 1 base and J 5 bases, with 17 bases left between them. This CDR3 has 16 amino acids. The CDR3 loop is CASSLGGVGRGYGYTF. The CDR3 DNA is TGTGCCAGCAGCTTAGGTGGGGTGGGCAGGGGTTATGGCTACACCTTC.

V gene TRBV10-2 combines with J gene TRBJ1-5, with D perhaps matching TRBD1 (6 bases). Trimming took 10 bases from V and 2 from J, leaving 12 bases between them. This CDR3 region has 13 residues. CDR1 and CDR2 from the germline V gene are WSHSY and SAAADI. DNA of the CDR3: TGCGCCACCAGGGGCCGAGGCAATCAGCCCCAGCATTTT. Translated: CATRGRGNQPQHF.

This clone has just one count. The J gene is TRBJ1-1, the V gene TRBV5-5, with D possibly TRBD1 on 6 matching bases. The germline V and J ends were trimmed by 4 bases and 1 base, with 20 bases remaining between them. Per germline, CDR1 SGHKS and CDR2 YYEKEE (reference sequence). The CDR3 has 17 residues. This CDR3 is CASSPVWTAASNTEAFF. The CDR3 DNA reads TGTGCCAGCAGCCCAGTTTGGACAGCGGCTTCGAACACTGAAGCTTTCTTT.

The chain couples TRBV19 to TRBJ1-5, with D tentatively TRBD1 (5 bases). CDR3 size: 15 residues. CDR1 is LNHDA and CDR2 is SQIVND in the germline V gene (reference sequence). With 8 bases removed from V and 4 bases from J, the gap between germline ends came to 18 bases. In DNA, the CDR3 is TGTGCCAGTCGCCCGGTAGGGCAGGGAAATCAGCCCCAGCATTTT. Its protein product is CASRPVGQGNQPQHF. The full variable domain, completed using reference TRBV19 and TRBJ1-5, is DGGITQSPKYLFRKEGQNVTLSCEQNLNHDAMYWYRQDPGQGLRLIYYSQIVNDFQKGDIAEGYSVSREKKESFPLTVTSAQKNPTAFYLCASRPVGQGNQPQHFGDGTRLSIL.